At least ten counts were recorded for the clone carrying this T cell receptor beta chain. What it binds is not known. Time point described: blood at routine non-recurrence follow-up after resection. These data come from a study of spatial heterogeneity in lung cancer. Notes on the study in general: In blood, ubiquitous expanded tumor TCRs appeared more at resection than follow-up.

TCRdb re-called the 5' RACE reads with MiXCR, one entry per CDR3 protein. Of about 43,000 distinct CDR3 sequences listed, approximately 22% were seen once; the top ten hold less than 9%. Trimming shortened V by 7 bases and J by 6 bases, and 12 bases separated the two germline ends. CDR3 length: 13 residues. The germline V gene encodes CDR1 SNHLY and CDR2 FYNNEI. The receptor comes from a female donor with early-stage non-small cell lung cancer. Source: PBMCs, taken at follow-up. J is TRBJ2-2 and V is TRBV2, with D unresolved. Written as DNA, the CDR3 is TGTGCCAGCAAGTGGGTCGGCGCCGGGGAGCTGTTTTTT. Encoded protein: CASKWVGAGELFF.